The 14 T cell receptor beta chains reported below all come from one sample, sequenced in a study of blood T cell repertoires in COVID-19. The repertoire was sequenced with immunoSEQ multiplex PCR; TCRdb's copy has only in-frame clones and lacks some. The sample holds about 62,000 clones, around 83% seen once. Sequenced sample: peripheral blood. Receptors originate from a human donor in a cohort sampled during active COVID-19.

The genes are TRBV9 and TRBJ2-1, with 7 bases matching TRBD2. The germline V gene encodes CDR1 SGDLS and CDR2 YYNGEE. The ends lost 4 bases at V and 4 bases at J; junction bases unmatched: 14. There are 17 residues in the CDR3. CDR3 region: CASSSGGHSGAYNEQFF. CDR3 sequence (DNA): TGTGCCAGCAGCTCAGGAGGTCACAGCGGGGCTTACAATGAGCAGTTCTTC.

The chain joins TRBV19 to TRBJ2-3, with 8 bases that match TRBD2. This CDR3 is 14 amino acids long. CDR1 LNHDA and CDR2 SQIVND come from the germline V gene (reference sequence). Losses at the gene ends were 5 bases for V and 6 bases for J; bases not matched to a gene: 7. CDR3 sequence: CASSRGGAADTQYF. The CDR3 region has the DNA TGTGCCAGTAGTCGGGGGGGGGCTGCGGATACGCAGTATTTT.

The rearrangement uses TRBV6-6 and TRBJ1-2; D remains ambiguous. Trimming took 4 bases from V and 5 from J, leaving 11 bases between them. This CDR3 is built from 13 residues. Germline-derived CDR1 and CDR2 are MNHNY and SVGAGI (reference sequence). CDR3 coding DNA: TGTGCCAGCAGTTTTGTCGACTCTTATGGCTACACCTTC. Protein product: CASSFVDSYGYTF.

DNA for the CDR3: TGCGCCAGCACCGTCGACAGGGGGAGGGCTTTCTTT. Translation gives CASTVDRGRAFF. V and J are TRBV5-1 and TRBJ1-1; 9 nucleotides align to TRBD1. This CDR3 comprises 12 residues. The V gene's germline CDR1 is SGHRS and CDR2 YFSETQ. The V segment lost 6 bases and the J segment 11 bases; nucleotides outside the gene matches: 8.

The V gene is TRBV5-4, the J gene TRBJ2-3; 8 bases fit TRBD2. The CDR3 consists of 15 residues. V lost 10 bases, J lost 0 bases, and 10 bases stayed unmatched. In germline, CDR1 is SGHNT, CDR2 YYREEE (reference sequence). The CDR3 nucleotides are TGTGCCTCACGGGGTAGCGGGACTAGCACAGATACGCAGTATTTT. Encoded protein: CASRGSGTSTDTQYF. Full variable domain (rest looked up from reference TRBV5-4 and TRBJ2-3): ETGVTQSPTHLIKTRGQQVTLRCSSQSGHNTVSWYQQALGQGPQFIFQYYREEENGRGNFPPRFSGLQFPNYSSELNVNALELDDSALYLCASRGSGTSTDTQYFGPGTRLTVL.

Here the CDR3 DNA reads TGCGCCAGTGAAAAAAGCGGACTAGCGGGGGTCGGCGAGCAGTACTTC. Encoded protein: CASEKSGLAGVGEQYF. V gene TRBV5-1 combines with J gene TRBJ2-7; 13 bases fit TRBD2. The CDR3 is 16 residues long. Germline CDR1 reads SGHRS; CDR2 reads YFSETQ. With V trimmed by 8 bases and J by 6 bases, 14 bases remained unmatched.

V is TRBV30 and J is TRBJ1-5; 7 nucleotides match TRBD1. Trimming at V came to 1 base and at J to 7 bases, leaving 7 bases not matched to a gene. Germline V lookup: CDR1 GTSNPN, CDR2 SVGIG (reference sequence). The length of the CDR3 is 14 residues. The CDR3 DNA sequence: TGTGCCTGGAGTGCAAACAGGGGCGCGCAGCCCCAGCATTTT. This sequence encodes CAWSANRGAQPQHF.

The chain joins TRBV5-1 to TRBJ1-4; D might be TRBD1 (5 bases). Germline V gene lookup returns CDR1 SGHRS and CDR2 YFSETQ. This CDR3 is built from 15 residues. V dropped 0 bases and J dropped 5 bases, with 11 bases sitting between them. CDR3 in DNA: TGCGCCAGCAGCTTGGGTTGGCAGGGCAATGAAAAACTGTTTTTT. Translated, it gives CASSLGWQGNEKLFF. Looking up the rest from reference TRBV5-1 and TRBJ1-4 gives the full variable domain: KAGVTQTPRYLIKTRGQQVTLSCSPISGHRSVSWYQQTPGQGLQFLFEYFSETQRNKGNFPGRFSGRQFSNSRSEMNVSTLELGDSALYLCASSLGWQGNEKLFFGSGTQLSVL.

J is TRBJ2-3 and V is TRBV29-1; 11 positions agree with TRBD2. CDR3 length: 16 residues. Germline trimming cut 6 bases from V and 4 bases from J; bases unmatched to any gene: 12. Germline V gene sequence: CDR1 SQVTM, CDR2 ANQGSEA. The CDR3 DNA reads as TGCAGCGTGGGGACTAGCGGAACCTCCCCGCCAGATACGCAGTATTTT. It codes for CSVGTSGTSPPDTQYF.

CDR3 DNA: TGCAGTGCTAGAGCGACAGGGGCCCAGTACTTC. It codes for CSARATGAQYF. This sequence joins TRBV20-1 and TRBJ2-5; 8 bases are a match to TRBD1. The germline V gene encodes CDR1 DFQATT and CDR2 SNEGSKA (reference sequence). The V gene end was trimmed by 1 base and the J gene end by 9 bases; junction bases not matched to a gene: 1. This CDR3 region has 11 residues.

The rearrangement joins TRBV15 to TRBJ1-2; perhaps TRBD1 as D (5 bases). The germline V and J ends were trimmed by 0 bases and 7 bases, with 9 bases remaining between them. Germline V gene data show CDR1 as LNHNV and CDR2 as YYDKDF (reference sequence). The CDR3 is 13 residues long. The CDR3 coding sequence is TGTGCCACCAGCAGAGATATCAGGGCTGGCTACACCTTC. Translation: CATSRDIRAGYTF.

The J gene is TRBJ2-3, the V gene TRBV19; D perhaps matches TRBD1 (6 bases). Germline V gives CDR1 LNHDA, CDR2 SQIVND (reference sequence). Trimming took off 3 bases at V and 6 bases at J, with 16 bases between the two ends. This CDR3 comprises 15 residues. The CDR3 reads CASSIRMAGEDTQYF. For the CDR3, the DNA is TGTGCCAGTAGTATTCGTATGGCAGGGGAGGATACGCAGTATTTT.

The V and J genes are TRBV12-3 or TRBV12-4 and TRBJ2-7, with D unclear. V dropped 3 bases and J dropped 5 bases, with 5 bases sitting between them. This CDR3 region has 11 residues. The CDR3 DNA follows: TGTGCCAGCAGTTTGGCCCACGAGCAGTACTTC. Translating gives CASSLAHEQYF.

The V and J genes are TRBV3-1 (or the pseudogene TRBV3-2) and TRBJ1-1; unclear D gene. Germline-derived CDR1 and CDR2 are LGHDT and YNNKEL (reference sequence). This CDR3 is built from 19 residues. Trimming cost V 4 bases and J 0 bases, with 24 bases left between them. CDR3 nucleotides: TGTGCCAGCAGCCGAAAGCCCCGACCAGGCGACGCGATGAACACTGAAGCTTTCTTT. Its protein is CASSRKPRPGDAMNTEAFF.